The 10 T cell receptor beta chains given below trace back to one sample, sequenced in a study of blood T cell repertoires in COVID-19. TCRdb keeps only in-frame clones here, not all; method: immunoSEQ multiplex PCR. The table records about 59,000 clones, around 86% of them present only once. Sequencing was done on a sample of peripheral blood. Receptor source: a woman older than 75 with acute or convalescent COVID-19.

CDR3 nucleotides: TGTGCCAGCAGCCAAGGAAGAGGTCCTAATCAGCCCCAGCATTTT. Protein sequence: CASSQGRGPNQPQHF. J is TRBJ1-5 and V is TRBV3-1 (or the pseudogene TRBV3-2); no reliable D call. The length of the CDR3 is 15 residues. Germline assignment: CDR1 LGHDT and CDR2 YNNKEL (reference sequence). The ends were cut back, 1 base at V and 4 bases at J, with 11 bases in the middle.

This sequence joins TRBV3-1 (or the pseudogene TRBV3-2) and TRBJ1-1; no reliable D call. This CDR3 spans 14 amino acids. The V gene's germline CDR1 is LGHDT and CDR2 YNNKEL (reference sequence). V lost 3 bases and J lost 1, with 9 bases in between. The CDR3 loop is CASSHSAGNTEAFF. The DNA of the CDR3 is TGTGCCAGCAGCCATTCTGCGGGGAACACTGAAGCTTTCTTT.

The chain combines TRBV7-9 with TRBJ1-4; weak D call: TRBD1 (5 bases). This CDR3 is built from 13 residues. The V end lost 5 bases, the J end lost 8 bases, and 12 bases lay between the germline ends. Germline V gene data show CDR1 as SEHNR and CDR2 as FQNEAQ (reference sequence). CDR3 sequence (DNA): TGTGCCAGCAGCCCCCAGGGTAACGAAAAACTGTTTTTT. Protein sequence: CASSPQGNEKLFF.

In the case of this clone: An end of the junction differs from the germline gene, which may be a read error. The chain combines TRBV10-3 with TRBJ1-2, with TRBD1 matching 7 bases. Germline CDR1 and CDR2: ENHRY and SYGVKD. The length of the CDR3 is 12 residues. The CDR3 protein is CAINIPGQTFTF. The CDR3 DNA sequence: TGTGCCATCAATATACCGGGACAGACCTTTACGTTC.

The J gene is TRBJ1-1, the V gene TRBV2; tentative D call: TRBD1 (6 bases). The ends were cut back, 6 bases at V and 4 bases at J, with 18 bases in the middle. This CDR3 has 15 residues. Germline CDR1 and CDR2: SNHLY and FYNNEI. The CDR3 spells CASRGGSAGGTEAFF. CDR3 DNA: TGTGCCAGCAGAGGGGGGAGCGCGGGGGGCACTGAAGCTTTCTTT.

The V call is TRBV5-1, the J call TRBJ1-2; perhaps TRBD1 as D (6 bases). The CDR3 is made up of 12 amino acids. Germline loops: CDR1 SGHRS, CDR2 YFSETQ. V lost 5 bases and J 2 bases, leaving 7 bases between the germline ends. The DNA of the CDR3 is TGCGCCAGCAGTACAGGGAACTATGGCTACACCTTC. This gives the protein CASSTGNYGYTF.

CDR3 coding DNA: TGTGCCAGCTCGCGAGGACAGCCGAGCTACGAGCAGTACTTC. This codes for CASSRGQPSYEQYF. The chain links TRBV18 to TRBJ2-7; tentative D call: TRBD1 (6 bases). Germline loops: CDR1 KGHSH, CDR2 LQKENI. CDR3 length equals 14 residues. Trimming removed 6 bases from V and 3 bases from J, with 15 bases in between.

The chain uses TRBV21-1 and TRBJ1-2; the table's D gene call, TRBD1, was not cross checked with the DNA. TRBV21-1 is a pseudogene segment. The CDR3 is 15 residues long. The CDR3 sequence: CASSKEVDINYGYTF. For the CDR3, the DNA is TGTGCCAGCAGCAAAGAAGTGGACATAAACTATGGCTACACCTTC.

The CDR3 DNA follows: TGCGCCAGCAGCCAAGATTTGAGCAGGCCTCTGGTCAATTCACCCCTCCACTTT. It translates to CASSQDLSRPLVNSPLHF. The rearrangement links TRBV4-1 to TRBJ1-6; D not resolved. This CDR3 spans 18 amino acids. Trimming stripped 0 bases from V and 7 bases from J, with 19 bases between. Germline V gene sequence: CDR1 MGHRA, CDR2 YSYEKL.

The chain is built from TRBV5-1 and TRBJ2-1; TRBD1 matches at 8 bases. V lost 1 base to trimming and J lost 8 bases; unmatched junction nucleotides: 5. This CDR3 has 14 residues. Per the germline V gene, CDR1 is SGHRS and CDR2 is YFSETQ. CDR3 loop: CASSLTPGGHEQFF. CDR3 bases: TGCGCCAGCAGCTTGACTCCAGGGGGCCATGAGCAGTTCTTC.